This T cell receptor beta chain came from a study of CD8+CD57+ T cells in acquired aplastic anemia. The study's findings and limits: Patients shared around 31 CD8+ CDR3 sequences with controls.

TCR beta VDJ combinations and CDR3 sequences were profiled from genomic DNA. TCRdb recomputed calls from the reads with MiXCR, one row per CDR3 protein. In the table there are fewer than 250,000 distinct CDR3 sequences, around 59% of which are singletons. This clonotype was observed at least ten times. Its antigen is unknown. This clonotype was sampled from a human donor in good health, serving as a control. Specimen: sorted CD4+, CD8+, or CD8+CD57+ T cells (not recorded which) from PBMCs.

This CDR3 is CASLKEGRHTEAFF. In DNA, the CDR3 is TGTGCCAGCCTTAAGGAGGGGAGGCACACTGAAGCTTTCTTT. The chain combines TRBV6-6 with TRBJ1-1, with D possibly being TRBD1 (5 bases). The CDR3 is made up of 14 amino acids. Germline CDR1 MNHNY, CDR2 SVGAGI (reference sequence). Trimming stripped 8 bases from V and 3 bases from J, with 16 bases between.